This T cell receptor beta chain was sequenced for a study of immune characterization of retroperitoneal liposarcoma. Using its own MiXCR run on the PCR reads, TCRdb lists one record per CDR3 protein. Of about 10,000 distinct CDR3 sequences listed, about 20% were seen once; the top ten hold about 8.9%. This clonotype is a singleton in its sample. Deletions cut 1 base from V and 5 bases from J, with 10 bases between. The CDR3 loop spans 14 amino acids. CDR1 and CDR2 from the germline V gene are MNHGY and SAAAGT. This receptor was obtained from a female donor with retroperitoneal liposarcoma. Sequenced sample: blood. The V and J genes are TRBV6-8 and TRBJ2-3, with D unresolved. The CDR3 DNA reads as TGTGCCAGCAGTTACTTGTGGTCGGTAGATACGCAGTATTTT. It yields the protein CASSYLWSVDTQYF.